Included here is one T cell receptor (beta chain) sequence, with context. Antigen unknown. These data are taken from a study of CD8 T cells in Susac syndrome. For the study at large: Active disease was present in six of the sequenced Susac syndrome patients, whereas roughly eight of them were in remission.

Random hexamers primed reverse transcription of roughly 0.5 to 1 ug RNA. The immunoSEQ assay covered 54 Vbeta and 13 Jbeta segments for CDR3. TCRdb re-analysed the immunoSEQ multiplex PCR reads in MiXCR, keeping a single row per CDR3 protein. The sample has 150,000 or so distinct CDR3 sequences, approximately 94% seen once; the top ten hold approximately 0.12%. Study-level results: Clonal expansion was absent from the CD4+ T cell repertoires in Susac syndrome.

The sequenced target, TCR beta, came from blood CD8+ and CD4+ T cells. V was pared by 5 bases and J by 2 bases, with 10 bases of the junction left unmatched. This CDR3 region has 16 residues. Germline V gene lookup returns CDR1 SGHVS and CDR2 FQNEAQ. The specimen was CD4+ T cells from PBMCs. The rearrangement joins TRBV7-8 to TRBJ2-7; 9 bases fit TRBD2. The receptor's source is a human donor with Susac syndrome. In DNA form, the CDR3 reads TGTGCCAGCAGCCGCACCTCTAGCGGGGTACCCTACGAGCAGTACGTC. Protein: CASSRTSSGVPYEQYV.